These 20 T cell receptor beta chains were sequenced from one sample in a study of tumor and adjacent non-tumor tissue in lung cancer. The template was RNA from unsorted bulk tissue. Three rounds of nested PCR, following a modified ARM-PCR protocol, produced the TCRbeta library. From the multiplex PCR reads, TCRdb called clonotypes with MiXCR, one entry per CDR3 protein. The sample records 77,000 or so distinct CDR3 sequences, over 75% being singletons. The sequencing input was lung tumor tissue. These TCRs come from a woman between 45 and 60 years old with non-small cell lung cancer.

On this clonotype: One junction end disagrees with the germline gene, perhaps due to a read error. V and J are TRBV6-1 and TRBJ2-2; 9 bases align to TRBD2. The CDR3 loop spans 13 amino acids. Germline V lookup: CDR1 MNHNS, CDR2 SASEGT. CDR3 nucleotide sequence: TGTGCCAACAGGCTAGCGGGAACCGAGGAGCTGTTTTTT. Translated: CANRLAGTEELFF.

In its sample, this clonotype was seen a few times. At one boundary the junction diverges from the germline segment, which might be a read error. The chain is built from TRBV29-1 and TRBJ2-1; 8 nucleotides line up with TRBD2. Germline values: CDR1 SQVTM, CDR2 ANQGSEA. The length of the CDR3 is 15 residues. The CDR3, as DNA: TGCAGCGTTGAGCTAAGCGGGAGCTCCTACAATGAGCAATACTTC. Amino acid sequence: CSVELSGSSYNEQYF.

A note on this clonotype: Being one base from a much bigger clone, this may be a read error. V is TRBV5-1 and J is TRBJ2-3; TRBD1 might be the D (5 bases). This CDR3 has 15 residues. Trimming shortened V by 0 bases and J by 1 base, and 9 bases separated the two germline ends. The germline V gene has CDR1 SGHRS and CDR2 YFSETQ. The CDR3 sequence: CASSLEGQGTDTQYF. Written as DNA, the CDR3 is TGCGCCAGCAGCTTGGAGGGGCAGGGCACAGATACGCAGTATTTT.

Worth noting for this clonotype: This may arise from a read error, as a much more abundant clone is one base away. The chain employs TRBV7-8 and TRBJ2-6, with D possibly called TRBD1 or TRBD2 (5 bases each). The CDR3 loop spans 13 amino acids. CDR1 and CDR2 from the germline V gene are SGHVS and FQNEAQ. Trimming removed 9 bases at V and 8 bases at J, with 14 bases between. CDR3 nucleotide sequence: TGTGCCAGGGGACCGGTGGGGACCAACGTCCTGACTTTC. Translation: CARGPVGTNVLTF. Full variable domain (missing parts from reference TRBV7-8 and TRBJ2-6): GAGVSQSPRYKVAKRGQDVALRCDPISGHVSLFWYQQALGQGPEFLTYFQNEAQLDKSGLPSDRFFAERPEGSVSTLKIQRTQQEDSAVYLCARGPVGTNVLTFGAGSRLTVL.

A remark on this clonotype: A much larger clone lies one base from this, so it may be a read error. V usage is TRBV5-1 and J usage is TRBJ2-7; tentatively, D is TRBD1 (5 bases). CDR1 and CDR2 (germline): SGHRS, YFSETQ. The CDR3 loop spans 15 amino acids. Trimming cost V 4 bases and J 5 bases, with 19 bases left between them. The CDR3 nucleotides read TGCGCCAGCAGCATAGGACATTCGTCGCCCCACGAGCAGTACTTC. It yields the protein CASSIGHSSPHEQYF.

As regards this clonotype: One end of the junction fails to match germline, which may point to a read error. V usage is TRBV7-9 and J usage is TRBJ2-2; D is ambiguous. CDR3 length: 16 residues. CDR1 and CDR2 (germline): SEHNR, FQNEAQ (reference sequence). CDR3 coding DNA: TGTGCTAGCAGCTTATCCCAGGCGCACCACACCGGGGAGCTGTTTTTT. As protein: CASSLSQAHHTGELFF.

This clonotype appeared once. Its ends do not fully match the called genes, so a read error is possible. The V and J genes are TRBV5-5 and TRBJ2-7; TRBD2 matches at 9 bases. CDR3 length: 14 residues. The germline V gene encodes CDR1 SGHKS and CDR2 YYEKEE (reference sequence). CDR3 protein: CDSNFSTSGFEQYF. CDR3 DNA: TGTGACAGCAACTTCAGTACTAGCGGGTTCGAACAGTACTTC.

On this clonotype: This is likely a read error, given that the CDR3 carries no conserved phenylalanine or tryptophan at its end. The rearrangement links TRBV20-1 to TRBJ2-1; D may be TRBD2 (5 bases). The CDR3 length is 15 residues. V was cut by 0 bases and J by 3 bases, with 12 bases left in between. From germline, CDR1 is DFQATT and CDR2 SNEGSKA (reference sequence). The CDR3 spells CSAREKSRDYNEQFL. The DNA of the CDR3 is TGCAGTGCTAGAGAGAAGAGCCGGGACTACAATGAGCAGTTCCTC.

Comments on this clonotype: This likely comes from a read error, as the CDR3 has no conserved phenylalanine or tryptophan at its end. This chain links TRBV24-1 with TRBJ2-3; 8 bases line up with TRBD2. This CDR3 region has 17 residues. Germline CDR1 reads KGHDR; CDR2 reads SFDVKD. The CDR3: CATGDPSPEREIDTQYL. CDR3 DNA sequence: TGTGCCACCGGTGATCCAAGTCCTGAGCGGGAGATAGATACGCAGTATCTT.

Comments on this clonotype: At one end the junction does not follow the germline gene, possibly because of a read error. The V gene is TRBV4-2, the J gene TRBJ2-1, with D perhaps matching TRBD2 (6 bases). CDR3 length equals 16 residues. Germline loops: CDR1 LGHNA, CDR2 YNFKEQ. The CDR3, as DNA: TGTGACAGCAGCCAAGGGGATAGCGGAGACTACAATGAGCAGTTCTTT. This translates into CDSSQGDSGDYNEQFF.

This sequence joins TRBV28 and TRBJ2-1; D gene ambiguous. There are 14 residues in the CDR3. V was shortened by 11 bases and J by 3 bases, with 17 bases between the two germline ends. CDR1 and CDR2 from the germline V gene are MDHEN and SYDVKM. As DNA, the CDR3 is TGTGCCGGCATCGGGTTGGGGTACTACAATGAGCAGTTCTTC. As protein: CAGIGLGYYNEQFF. The complete variable domain, with remaining parts taken from reference TRBV28 and TRBJ2-1, reads DVKVTQSSRYLVKRTGEKVFLECVQDMDHENMFWYRQDPGLGLRLIYFSYDVKMKEKGDIPEGYSVSREKKERFSLILESASTNQTSMYLCAGIGLGYYNEQFFGPGTRLTVL.

Comments on this clonotype: At one end, the junction sequence differs from germline, possibly due to a read error. The chain joins TRBV11-2 to TRBJ2-5, with D unresolved. The germline V gene has CDR1 SGHAT and CDR2 FQNNGV. The CDR3 is 13 residues long. CDR3 nucleotides: TGTACCAGTAGCTTTACTGGGGAAGAGACCCAGTACTTC. Translating gives CTSSFTGEETQYF.

Regarding this clonotype: One junction end does not reproduce the germline sequence, and a read error may be involved. This sequence joins TRBV11-2 and TRBJ1-5; TRBD1 might be the D (6 bases). The germline CDR1 and CDR2 sequences are SGHAT and FQNNGV. The CDR3 is 15 residues long. CDR3 sequence reads: CVSSAEGVSNQAQHF. The CDR3 DNA reads as TGTGTCAGCAGCGCAGAGGGGGTTAGCAATCAGGCCCAGCATTTT. Full variable domain (rest looked up from reference TRBV11-2 and TRBJ1-5): EAGVAQSPRYKIIEKRQSVAFWCNPISGHATLYWYQQILGQGPKLLIQFQNNGVVDDSQLPKDRFSAERLKGVDSTLKIQPAKLEDSAVYLCVSSAEGVSNQAQHFGDGTRLSIL.

Points on this clonotype: A read error is likely, as this CDR3 ends without the conserved phenylalanine or tryptophan. This rearrangement joins TRBV5-6 to TRBJ2-1; D is undetermined. This CDR3 has 13 residues. CDR1 is SGHDT, CDR2 YYEEEE, per germline. V lost 2 bases and J lost 13, with 16 bases in between. The CDR3 coding sequence is TGTGCCAGCAGCTTTACCTCCCCTGGGGAACAGTTCTTA. Translated: CASSFTSPGEQFL.

Details on this clonotype: Germline and junction disagree at one end, which may indicate a read error. The CDR3 nucleotides read TGTACCAGCAGCTTAGCTGGTGGGCAGCCCCAGCATTTT. Translation: CTSSLAGGQPQHF. The chain combines TRBV7-8 with TRBJ1-5; D is undetermined. CDR1 SGHVS and CDR2 FQNEAQ come from the germline V gene. CDR3 length: 13 residues.

As regards this clonotype: The junction differs from germline at one of its ends, possibly a read error. This chain joins TRBV6-6 and TRBJ2-7, with no clear D. CDR1 and CDR2 (germline): MNHNY, SVGAGI (reference sequence). The CDR3 extends over 12 amino acids. CDR3 DNA: TGTGCCAGCGGAACAATCGCCTACGAGCAGCACTTC. Translation gives CASGTIAYEQHF.

This clonotype was found once. A read error may account for a junction end that differs from germline. The chain has TRBV4-1 and TRBJ2-3, with D possibly TRBD2 on 5 matching bases. The CDR3 spans 14 residues. The germline CDR1 and CDR2 sequences are MGHRA and YSYEKL. CDR3 coding DNA: TGCGCCACTAAAGCGGACTTCAGCACAGATACGCGGTATTTT. Protein product: CATKADFSTDTRYF.

As concerns this clonotype: The conserved final phenylalanine or tryptophan is absent from the CDR3, which likely points to a read error. V gene TRBV6-5 combines with J gene TRBJ2-7; D may match TRBD1 or TRBD2 (6 bases each). This CDR3 is built from 14 residues. The V end was cut by 2 bases, the J end by 6 bases, with 14 bases between. Per the germline V gene, CDR1 is MNHEY and CDR2 is SVGAGI. CDR3: CASSYNRGTREQYL. Here the CDR3 DNA reads TGTGCCAGCAGTTACAATCGGGGGACACGCGAGCAGTACTTA.

This clonotype occurred many times. V gene TRBV5-1 combines with J gene TRBJ1-4; 7 bases agree with TRBD1. J was trimmed by 0 bases and V by 7 bases; bases with no gene match: 9. There are 16 residues in the CDR3. From germline, CDR1 is SGHRS and CDR2 YFSETQ. DNA of the CDR3: TGCGCCAGCGGTCCGGGTGGGACAGCAACTAATGAAAAACTGTTTTTT. Protein sequence: CASGPGGTATNEKLFF.

Comments on this clonotype: A much larger clone sits a single nucleotide away, making a read error possible. This likely comes from a read error, as the CDR3 has no conserved phenylalanine or tryptophan at its end. The genes are TRBV12-3 or TRBV12-4 and TRBJ2-1; no clear D gene. This CDR3 comprises 15 residues. Trimming stripped 7 bases from V and 0 bases from J, with 13 bases between. CDR3 in DNA: TGTGCCAGCACCCACCCACTGAGCTCCTACAATGAGCAGTTCTTA. Amino acids: CASTHPLSSYNEQFL.